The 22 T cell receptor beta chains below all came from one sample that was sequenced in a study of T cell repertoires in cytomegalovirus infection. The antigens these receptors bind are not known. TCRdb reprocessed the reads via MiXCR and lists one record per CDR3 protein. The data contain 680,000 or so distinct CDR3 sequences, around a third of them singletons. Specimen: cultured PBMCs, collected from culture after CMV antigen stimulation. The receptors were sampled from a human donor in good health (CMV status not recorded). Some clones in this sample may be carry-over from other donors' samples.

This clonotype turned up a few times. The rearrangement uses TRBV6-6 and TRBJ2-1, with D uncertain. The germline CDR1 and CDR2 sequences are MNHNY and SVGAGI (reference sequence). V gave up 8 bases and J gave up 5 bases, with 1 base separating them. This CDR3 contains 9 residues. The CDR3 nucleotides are TGTGCCAGCCACAATGAGCAGTTCTTC. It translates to CASHNEQFF.

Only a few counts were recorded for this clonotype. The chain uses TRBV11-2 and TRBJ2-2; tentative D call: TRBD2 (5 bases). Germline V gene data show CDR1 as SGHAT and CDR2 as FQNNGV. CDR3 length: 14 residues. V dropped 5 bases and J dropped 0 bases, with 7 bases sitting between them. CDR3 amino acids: CASSPGTNTGELFF. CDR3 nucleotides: TGTGCCAGCAGCCCCGGGACGAACACCGGGGAGCTGTTTTTT.

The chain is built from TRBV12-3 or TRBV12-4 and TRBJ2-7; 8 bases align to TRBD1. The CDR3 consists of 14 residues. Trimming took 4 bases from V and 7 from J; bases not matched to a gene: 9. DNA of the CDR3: TGTGCCAGCAGTTCACAGGGGGTTTTCGGAGAGCAGTACTTC. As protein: CASSSQGVFGEQYF.

The CDR3 spells CSVAGFNTEAFF. CDR3 in DNA: TGCAGCGTGGCAGGGTTTAACACTGAAGCTTTCTTT. The chain employs TRBV29-1 and TRBJ1-1, with a possible D match to TRBD1 (5 bases). Germline values: CDR1 SQVTM, CDR2 ANQGSEA. CDR3 size: 12 residues. V was pared by 6 bases and J by 2 bases, with 10 bases between.

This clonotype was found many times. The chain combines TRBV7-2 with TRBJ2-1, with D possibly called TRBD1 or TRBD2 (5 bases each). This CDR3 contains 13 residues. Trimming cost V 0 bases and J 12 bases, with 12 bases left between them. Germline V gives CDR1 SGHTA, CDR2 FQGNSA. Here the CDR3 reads CASSLALGDGQFF. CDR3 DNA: TGTGCCAGCAGCTTAGCGCTCGGGGACGGGCAGTTCTTC. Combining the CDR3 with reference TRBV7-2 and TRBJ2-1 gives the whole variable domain GAGVSQSPSNKVTEKGKDVELRCDPISGHTALYWYRQSLGQGLEFLIYFQGNSAPDKSGLPSDRFSAERTGGSVSTLTIQRTQQEDSAVYLCASSLALGDGQFFGPGTRLTVL.

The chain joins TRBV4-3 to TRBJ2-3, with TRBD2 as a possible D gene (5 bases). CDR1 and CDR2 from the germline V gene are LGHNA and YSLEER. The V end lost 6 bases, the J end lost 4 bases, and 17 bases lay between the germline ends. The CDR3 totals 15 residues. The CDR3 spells CASSPRVSVPDTQYF. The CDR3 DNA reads TGCGCCAGCAGTCCGAGGGTTAGCGTACCAGATACGCAGTATTTT.

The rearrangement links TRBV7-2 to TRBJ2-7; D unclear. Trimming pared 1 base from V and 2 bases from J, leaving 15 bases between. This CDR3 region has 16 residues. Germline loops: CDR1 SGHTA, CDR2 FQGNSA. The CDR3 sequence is CASSLDIRQPPYEQYF. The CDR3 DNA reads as TGTGCCAGCAGCTTAGATATTCGGCAGCCTCCCTACGAGCAGTACTTC.

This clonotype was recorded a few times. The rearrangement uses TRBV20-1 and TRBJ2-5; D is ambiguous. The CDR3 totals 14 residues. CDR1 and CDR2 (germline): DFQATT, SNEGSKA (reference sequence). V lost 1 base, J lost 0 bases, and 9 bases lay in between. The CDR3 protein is CSARGAVYQETQYF. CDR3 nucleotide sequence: TGCAGTGCTAGAGGTGCGGTGTACCAAGAGACCCAGTACTTC.

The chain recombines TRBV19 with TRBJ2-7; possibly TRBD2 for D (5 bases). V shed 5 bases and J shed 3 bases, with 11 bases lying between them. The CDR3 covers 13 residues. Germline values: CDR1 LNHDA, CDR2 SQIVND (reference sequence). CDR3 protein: CASSPASLYEQYF. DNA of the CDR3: TGTGCCAGTAGTCCGGCTAGCCTCTACGAGCAGTACTTC.

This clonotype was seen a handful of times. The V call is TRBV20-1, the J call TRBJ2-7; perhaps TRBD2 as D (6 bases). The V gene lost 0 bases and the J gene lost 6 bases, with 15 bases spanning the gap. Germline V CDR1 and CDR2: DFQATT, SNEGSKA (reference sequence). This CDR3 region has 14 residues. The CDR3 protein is CSARDNAGRPEQYF. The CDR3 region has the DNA TGCAGTGCTAGAGACAACGCGGGAAGACCCGAGCAGTACTTC.

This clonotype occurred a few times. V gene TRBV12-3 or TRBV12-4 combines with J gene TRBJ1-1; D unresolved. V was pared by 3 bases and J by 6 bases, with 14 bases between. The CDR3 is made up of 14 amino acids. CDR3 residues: CASSFGGPLAEAFF. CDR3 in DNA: TGTGCCAGCAGTTTCGGAGGGCCTCTCGCTGAAGCTTTCTTT.

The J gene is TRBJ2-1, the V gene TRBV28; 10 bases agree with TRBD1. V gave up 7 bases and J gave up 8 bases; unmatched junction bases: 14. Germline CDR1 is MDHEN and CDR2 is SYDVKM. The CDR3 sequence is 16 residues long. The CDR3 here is CASTWARDRGVDEQFF. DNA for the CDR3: TGTGCCAGCACTTGGGCTCGGGACAGGGGAGTCGATGAGCAGTTCTTC.

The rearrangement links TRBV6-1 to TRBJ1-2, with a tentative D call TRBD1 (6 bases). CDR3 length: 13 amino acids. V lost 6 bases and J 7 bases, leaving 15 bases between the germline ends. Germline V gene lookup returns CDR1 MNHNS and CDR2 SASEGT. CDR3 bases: TGTGCCAGCAGCTTCGACAGGAAGTCTGGCTACACCTTC. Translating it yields CASSFDRKSGYTF.

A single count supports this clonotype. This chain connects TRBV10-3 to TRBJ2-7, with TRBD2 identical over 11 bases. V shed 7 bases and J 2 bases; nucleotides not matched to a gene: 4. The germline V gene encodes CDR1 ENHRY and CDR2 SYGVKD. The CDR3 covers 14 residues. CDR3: CAITSSGGPYEQYF. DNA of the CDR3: TGTGCCATCACCTCTAGCGGGGGGCCCTACGAGCAGTACTTC.

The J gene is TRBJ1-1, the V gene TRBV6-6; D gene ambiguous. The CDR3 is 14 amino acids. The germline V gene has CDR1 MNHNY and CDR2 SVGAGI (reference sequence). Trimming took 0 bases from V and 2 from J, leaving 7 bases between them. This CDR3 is CASSYSLLNTEAFF. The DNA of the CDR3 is TGTGCCAGCAGTTACTCTCTCCTAAACACTGAAGCTTTCTTT.

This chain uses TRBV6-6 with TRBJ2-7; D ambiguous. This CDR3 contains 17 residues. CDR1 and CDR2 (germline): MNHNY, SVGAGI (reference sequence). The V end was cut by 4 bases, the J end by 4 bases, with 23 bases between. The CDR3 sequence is CASSLSKPGPTLYEQYF. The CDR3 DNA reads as TGTGCCAGCAGTTTGTCAAAACCGGGTCCGACCCTATACGAGCAGTACTTC.

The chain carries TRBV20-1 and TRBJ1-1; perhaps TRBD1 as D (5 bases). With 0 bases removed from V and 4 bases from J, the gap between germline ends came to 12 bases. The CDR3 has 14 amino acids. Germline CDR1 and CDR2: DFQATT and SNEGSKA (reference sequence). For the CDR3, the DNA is TGCAGTGCTAGAGATTCCGGGGCTAGCACTGAAGCTTTCTTT. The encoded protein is CSARDSGASTEAFF.

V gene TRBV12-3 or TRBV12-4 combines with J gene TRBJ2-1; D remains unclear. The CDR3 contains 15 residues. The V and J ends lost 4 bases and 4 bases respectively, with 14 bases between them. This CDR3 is CASSYKNSRYNEQFF. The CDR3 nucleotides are TGTGCCAGCAGTTATAAAAACAGTAGATACAATGAGCAGTTCTTC.

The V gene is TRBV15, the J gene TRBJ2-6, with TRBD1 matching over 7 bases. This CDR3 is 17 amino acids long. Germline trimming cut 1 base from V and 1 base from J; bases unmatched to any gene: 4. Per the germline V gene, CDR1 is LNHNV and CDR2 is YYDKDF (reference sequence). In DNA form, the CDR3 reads TGTGCCACCAGCAGAGGACAGGGAAAATCTGGGGCCAACGTCCTGACTTTC. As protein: CATSRGQGKSGANVLTF.

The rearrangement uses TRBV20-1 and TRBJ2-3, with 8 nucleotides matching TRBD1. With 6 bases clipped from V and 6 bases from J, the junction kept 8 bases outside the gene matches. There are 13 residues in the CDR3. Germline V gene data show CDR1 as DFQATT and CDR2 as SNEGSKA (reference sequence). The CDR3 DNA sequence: TGCAGTGCGACCGGACAGGGCGGGGATACGCAGTATTTT. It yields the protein CSATGQGGDTQYF.

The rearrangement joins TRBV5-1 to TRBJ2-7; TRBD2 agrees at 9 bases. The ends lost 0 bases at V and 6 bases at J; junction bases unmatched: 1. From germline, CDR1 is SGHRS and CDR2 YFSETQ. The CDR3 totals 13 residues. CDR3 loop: CASSLGLAAEQYF. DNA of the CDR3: TGCGCCAGCAGCTTGGGACTAGCGGCCGAGCAGTACTTC.

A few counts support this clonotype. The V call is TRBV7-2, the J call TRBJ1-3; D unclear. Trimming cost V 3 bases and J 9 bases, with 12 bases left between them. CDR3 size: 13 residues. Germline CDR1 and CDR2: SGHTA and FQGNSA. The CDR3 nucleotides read TGTGCCAGCAGCTTTGTATCTCCCGGCACCATATATTTT. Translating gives CASSFVSPGTIYF.